This is a list of T cell receptor beta chains from one sample in a study of cytomegalovirus exposure and HLA in healthy donors. Libraries were prepared by immunoSEQ multiplex PCR; TCRdb keeps only in-frame clonotypes and omits some of them. This sample carries approximately 190,000 clones, over 70% of them seen once, and the ten largest clones take over 1.5%. Sequencing used PBMCs. The receptors derive from a man aged 35 to 55 in good health and CMV-seropositive. The CDR3 runs from the conserved cysteine through the conserved F or W. The D gene is left open where the match is weak. The size field is filled for only some rows; it gives once, few, many or a size class.

TRBV18	TRBJ2-7	TRBD2	NA	CASSPTSGNTYEQYF	TGTGCCAGCTCACCGACTAGCGGCAATACCTACGAGCAGTACTTC
TRBV15	TRBJ2-1	TRBD2	NA	CATYGQGRTSGRDNEQFF	TGTGCCACCTATGGACAGGGAAGGACTAGCGGGAGGGACAATGAGCAGTTCTTC
TRBV4-1	TRBJ2-2	TRBD2	once	CASSQDPAGVNTGELFF	TGCGCCAGCAGCCAAGATCCGGCGGGAGTGAACACCGGGGAGCTGTTTTTT
TRBV4-3	TRBJ2-7	TRBD1	NA	CASSLGQGRSYEQYF	TGCGCCAGCAGCCTCGGACAGGGGAGGTCCTACGAGCAGTACTTC
TRBV5-4	TRBJ2-7	TRBD2	once	CASSGPGLAGYEQYF	TGTGCCAGCAGCGGGCCCGGACTAGCGGGGTACGAGCAGTACTTC
TRBV2	TRBJ2-7	TRBD2	NA	CASSPIAGGPQYF	TGTGCCAGCTCTCCTATAGCGGGAGGCCCCCAGTACTTC
TRBV19	TRBJ2-3	NA	NA	CASSIRTGSADTQYF	TGTGCCAGTAGTATCAGGACTGGAAGTGCAGATACGCAGTATTTT
TRBV7-9	TRBJ2-7	NA	NA	CASSLTETYEQYF	TGTGCCAGCAGCTTGACAGAGACCTACGAGCAGTACTTC
TRBV12-5	TRBJ2-5	TRBD1	NA	CASGKGTGGSETQYF	TGTGCTAGTGGTAAGGGGACAGGGGGCTCAGAGACCCAGTACTTC
TRBV5-1	TRBJ2-7	TRBD1	NA	CASSVDRSSYEQYF	TGCGCCAGCAGCGTGGACAGGAGCTCCTACGAGCAGTACTTC
TRBV7-8	TRBJ1-4	NA	NA	CASRRGSTNEKLFF	TGTGCCAGCAGAAGAGGATCAACTAATGAAAAACTGTTTTTT
TRBV4-2	TRBJ2-7	TRBD2	few	CASSHGTSGRTYEQYF	TGTGCCAGCAGCCACGGGACTAGCGGAAGAACCTACGAGCAGTACTTC
TRBV5-1	TRBJ1-1	NA	NA	CASSPGTNTEAFF	TGCGCCAGCAGCCCAGGGACAAACACTGAAGCTTTCTTT
TRBV5-1	TRBJ1-2	NA	NA	CASSLYLAGDGGYTF	TGCGCCAGCAGCTTGTACTTGGCGGGGGACGGTGGCTACACCTTC
TRBV6-1	TRBJ2-3	NA	once	CASSDVASGTDTQYF	TGTGCCAGCAGTGATGTGGCTAGCGGCACAGATACGCAGTATTTT
TRBV29-1	TRBJ2-7	NA	NA	CSVELLTTASSYEQYF	TGCAGCGTTGAACTCCTCACGACAGCCTCCTCCTACGAGCAGTACTTC
TRBV5-1	TRBJ1-2	NA	NA	CASSLDTPRQYGYTF	TGCGCCAGCAGCTTGGATACGCCTCGACAGTATGGCTACACCTTC
TRBV7-9	TRBJ2-7	TRBD2	NA	CSSSLEGGSPLEQYF	TGTTCCAGCAGCTTAGAAGGCGGGAGCCCTCTCGAGCAGTACTTC
TRBV5-6	TRBJ1-5	NA	NA	CASSLVRGKDSNQPQHF	TGTGCCAGCAGCTTGGTTAGGGGAAAGGATAGCAATCAGCCCCAGCATTTT
TRBV11-2	TRBJ2-7	TRBD1	NA	CASSLEGTGSYEQYF	TGTGCCAGCAGCTTAGAGGGGACAGGGTCCTACGAGCAGTACTTC
TRBV5-6	TRBJ2-2	TRBD1	NA	CASSHGQGSRTGELFF	TGTGCCAGCAGCCATGGACAGGGTAGTCGCACCGGGGAGCTGTTTTTT
TRBV20-1	TRBJ2-5	NA	NA	CSASGEETQYF	TGCAGTGCTAGCGGAGAGGAGACCCAGTACTTC
TRBV6-6	TRBJ1-1	TRBD1	few	CASSLQGGVMNTEAFF	TGTGCCAGCAGTTTACAGGGGGGGGTCATGAACACTGAAGCTTTCTTT
TRBV7-9	TRBJ1-4	NA	NA	CASSPHGGASGEKLFF	TGTGCCAGCAGCCCCCACGGCGGGGCCTCGGGAGAAAAACTGTTTTTT
TRBV5-1	TRBJ2-2	NA	once	CASSLPTGSGELFF	TGCGCCAGCAGCCTCCCCACAGGGTCCGGGGAGCTGTTTTTT
TRBV5-1	TRBJ2-7	TRBD1	NA	CASSLEGDRDSEQYF	TGCGCCAGCAGCTTGGAAGGGGACAGGGATTCAGAGCAGTACTTC